A selection of T cell receptor beta chains follows, all from one sample in a study of blood T cell repertoires in COVID-19. Using immunoSEQ multiplex PCR, the repertoire was profiled, and TCRdb retains in-frame clones only, with some absent. The sample has roughly 280,000 clones, approximately 85% seen once. The sequenced material came from peripheral blood. All receptors come from a woman in her 70s with acute or convalescent COVID-19. The CDR3 runs from the conserved cysteine through the conserved F or W. Fields, in order: V gene, D gene, J gene, clone size, CDR3 protein, CDR3 DNA. A D gene is named only where the DNA matches it firmly. Some rows mark clone size as missing; the rest say once, few, many or name a class of expanded clone.

TRBV3-1/TRBV3-2	TRBD1	TRBJ1-2	once	CASRPRGTGEWGYTF	TGTGCCAGCAGGCCCCGAGGGACAGGGGAATGGGGCTACACCTTC
TRBV4-1	-	TRBJ1-1	-	CASSTPRGYTEAFF	TGCGCCAGCAGCACCCCTAGAGGGTACACTGAAGCTTTCTTT
TRBV24-1	TRBD1	TRBJ1-6	-	CATEGTADSPLHF	TGTGCCACCGAAGGGACAGCAGATTCACCCCTCCACTTT
TRBV20-1	-	TRBJ2-7	-	CSASLAGEQYF	TGCAGTGCTAGCCTAGCTGGGGAGCAGTACTTC
TRBV7-6	TRBD2	TRBJ2-7	-	CASSLGISGGYEQYF	TGTGCCAGCAGCTTAGGTATCAGCGGGGGCTACGAGCAGTACTTC
TRBV7-8	-	TRBJ2-5	-	CASSSGGRSQETQYF	TGTGCCAGCAGCTCGGGGGGCCGTTCCCAAGAGACCCAGTACTTC
TRBV5-1	-	TRBJ2-3	-	CASSPWEAAVNTQYF	TGCGCCAGCAGCCCCTGGGAGGCCGCGGTCAATACGCAGTATTTT
TRBV5-1	-	TRBJ1-1	once	CASSSQPGTTEAFF	TGCGCCAGCAGCTCTCAACCGGGTACTACTGAAGCTTTCTTT
TRBV29-1	-	TRBJ2-7	-	CSVGLGAWEQYF	TGCAGCGTTGGCTTAGGGGCGTGGGAGCAGTACTTC
TRBV3-1/TRBV3-2	-	TRBJ1-6	once	CASSPRGLSYNSPLHF	TGTGCCAGCAGCCCCAGGGGCCTCTCCTATAATTCACCCCTCCACTTT
TRBV13	TRBD2	TRBJ2-3	-	CASSLKRGSTDTQYF	TGTGCCAGCAGCTTAAAGCGGGGCTCCACAGATACGCAGTATTTT
TRBV18	-	TRBJ2-7	once	CASSPPGRISYEQYF	TGTGCCAGCTCACCACCGGGCAGGATATCCTACGAGCAGTACTTC
TRBV18	-	TRBJ2-7	-	CASSPGQAKLYEQYF	TGTGCCAGCTCACCAGGGCAGGCGAAACTCTACGAGCAGTACTTC
TRBV12-5	-	TRBJ2-5	-	CASGLPSAGGWETQYF	TGTGCTAGTGGTTTACCCTCAGCGGGCGGGTGGGAGACCCAGTACTTC
TRBV6-5	TRBD1	TRBJ1-1	few	CASSTTGTGKTEAFF	TGTGCCAGCAGTACTACCGGGACAGGGAAGACTGAAGCTTTCTTT
TRBV3-1/TRBV3-2	TRBD1	TRBJ2-7	-	CASSQGVGTGTSEQYF	TGTGCCAGCAGCCAAGGGGTCGGGACAGGGACAAGCGAGCAGTACTTC
TRBV7-6	TRBD1	TRBJ1-2	-	CASSSGTGVGYGYTF	TGTGCCAGCAGCTCGGGGACAGGGGTGGGGTATGGCTACACCTTC
TRBV19	TRBD1	TRBJ2-7	few	CASSITRDSSYEQYF	TGTGCCAGTAGTATAACCCGGGACAGCTCCTACGAGCAGTACTTC
TRBV19	-	TRBJ2-1	-	CASSIVPAGPRDEQFF	TGTGCCAGTAGTATAGTGCCCGCGGGGCCTAGGGATGAGCAGTTCTTC
TRBV4-1	-	TRBJ1-1	-	CASSRHLGGEPAFF	TGCGCCAGCAGCCGCCACCTCGGGGGGGAGCCAGCTTTCTTT
TRBV7-2	-	TRBJ1-6	-	CASSLSAGVDSPLHF	TGTGCCAGCAGCTTATCGGCAGGGGTGGATTCACCCCTCCACTTT
TRBV7-9	TRBD1	TRBJ1-1	-	CASSQGQGNTEAFF	TGTGCCAGCAGCCAGGGACAGGGGAACACTGAAGCTTTCTTT
TRBV3-1/TRBV3-2	-	TRBJ2-5	-	CASRDSQETQYF	TGTGCCAGCAGGGACAGCCAAGAGACCCAGTACTTC
TRBV5-4	-	TRBJ2-7	-	CASSLHPSSYEQYF	TGTGCCAGCAGCCTCCACCCCAGCTCCTACGAGCAGTACTTC
TRBV6-5	-	TRBJ1-4	-	CASSYGSVGSNEKLFF	TGTGCCAGCAGTTACGGGAGTGTGGGTTCTAATGAAAAACTGTTTTTT
TRBV6-5	TRBD1	TRBJ1-2	-	CASSQGAGLYGYTF	TGTGCCAGCAGTCAGGGGGCCGGACTCTATGGCTACACCTTC
TRBV7-8	-	TRBJ1-4	-	CASSPTAAATNEKLFF	TGTGCCAGCAGTCCTACAGCTGCTGCAACTAATGAAAAACTGTTTTTT
TRBV7-2	-	TRBJ1-2	-	CASSFSRANYGYTF	TGTGCCAGCAGCTTCTCGAGAGCTAACTATGGCTACACCTTC
TRBV19	-	TRBJ1-2	-	CASSWGGAEYGYTF	TGTGCCAGTAGTTGGGGCGGGGCGGAATATGGCTACACCTTC
TRBV5-1	-	TRBJ2-7	-	CASSSSGPAYEQYF	TGCGCCAGCAGCTCGAGCGGACCAGCATACGAGCAGTACTTC
TRBV19	-	TRBJ1-4	-	CASSTSTRVTFEKLFF	TGTGCCAGTAGTACAAGTACCAGGGTCACCTTTGAAAAACTGTTTTTT
TRBV5-6	TRBD1	TRBJ1-5	-	CASSLGFSGGAGNQPQHF	TGTGCCAGCAGCTTGGGATTCTCAGGGGGCGCGGGCAATCAGCCCCAGCATTTT
TRBV6-5	TRBD1	TRBJ1-3	-	CASRKDRAGNTIYF	TGTGCCAGCAGGAAGGACAGGGCTGGAAACACCATATATTTT
TRBV28	-	TRBJ1-1	-	CASQGITEAFF	TGTGCCAGCCAGGGGATCACTGAAGCTTTCTTT
TRBV2	TRBD1	TRBJ2-3	-	CASTPGQGRDTQYF	TGTGCCAGCACTCCCGGACAGGGGAGAGATACGCAGTATTTT
TRBV7-9	-	TRBJ1-3	few	CASSLAYAESSGNTIYF	TGTGCCAGCAGCTTAGCGTATGCGGAGAGCTCTGGAAACACCATATATTTT
TRBV5-1	-	TRBJ1-5	-	CASSLVGARDQPQHF	TGCGCCAGCAGCTTGGTAGGGGCCAGGGATCAGCCCCAGCATTTT
TRBV28	TRBD1	TRBJ1-2	-	CASRPPQGSYGYTF	TGTGCCAGCCGCCCCCCACAGGGGAGCTATGGCTACACCTTC
TRBV5-1	-	TRBJ1-3	once	CASSLWGLEEAYSGNTIYF	TGCGCCAGCAGCTTGTGGGGGCTTGAGGAGGCCTACTCTGGAAACACCATATATTTT
TRBV18	-	TRBJ1-6	-	CASSPPGQGRDSPLHF	TGTGCCAGCTCACCACCCGGCCAGGGTAGGGATTCACCCCTCCACTTT
TRBV5-4	TRBD1	TRBJ1-4	-	CASSKTGGSEKLFF	TGTGCCAGCAGCAAAACAGGGGGATCGGAAAAACTGTTTTTT
TRBV27	-	TRBJ2-7	-	CASSPAGRSYEQYF	TGTGCCAGCAGTCCGGCGGGACGGAGTTACGAGCAGTACTTC
TRBV28	TRBD1	TRBJ1-5	-	CASREPTGGNQPQHF	TGTGCCAGCAGGGAACCGACAGGGGGTAACCAGCCCCAGCATTTT
TRBV7-9	-	TRBJ2-3	-	CASSKGVANTDTQYF	TGTGCCAGCAGCAAGGGGGTAGCTAACACAGATACGCAGTATTTT
TRBV19	-	TRBJ1-5	-	CASSIDRGSTSVPQHF	TGTGCCAGTAGTATAGATCGAGGCAGCACCTCTGTTCCCCAGCATTTT
TRBV5-4	-	TRBJ2-1	-	CASSSDNEQFF	TGTGCCAGCAGCTCTGACAATGAGCAGTTCTTC
TRBV15	-	TRBJ1-1	-	CATSRDRLRNTEAFF	TGTGCCACCAGCAGAGACCGACTACGGAACACTGAAGCTTTCTTT
TRBV4-1	TRBD2	TRBJ2-4	-	CASSQVFSGGNIQYF	TGCGCCAGCAGCCAAGTTTTTAGCGGGGGAAACATTCAGTACTTC
TRBV13	TRBD1	TRBJ1-2	many	CASSLGQAMYGYTF	TGTGCCAGCAGCTTGGGACAGGCGATGTATGGCTACACCTTC
TRBV5-1	-	TRBJ2-3	-	CASSSQGYTDTQYF	TGCGCCAGCAGCTCTCAGGGTTACACAGATACGCAGTATTTT
TRBV4-1	TRBD2	TRBJ2-1	-	CASSKGRGLNEQFF	TGCGCCAGCAGCAAAGGGAGGGGTCTAAATGAGCAGTTCTTC
TRBV9	-	TRBJ1-1	-	CASRRGGRSNTEAFF	TGTGCCAGCAGGAGGGGAGGGCGCTCGAACACTGAAGCTTTCTTT
TRBV7-3	-	TRBJ2-2	-	CASSFQGRTGELFF	TGTGCCAGCAGCTTTCAGGGTCGGACCGGGGAGCTGTTTTTT
TRBV6-5	-	TRBJ1-2	-	CASSSGYGYTF	TGTGCCAGCAGTTCGGGGTATGGCTACACCTTC
TRBV4-1	-	TRBJ1-1	-	CASSRSKTINTEAFF	TGCGCCAGCAGCCGAAGTAAGACTATTAACACTGAAGCTTTCTTT
TRBV20-1	-	TRBJ1-2	-	CSASGRGVYGYTF	TGCAGTGCTAGTGGGAGGGGAGTCTATGGCTACACCTTC